Listed here are 8 T cell receptor beta chains from one sample, sequenced in a study of beta chain features in type 1 diabetes. Investigators reverse transcribed all isolated RNA, so they sequenced expressed TCRB transcripts. The method was immunoSEQ multiplex PCR; TCRdb's version includes in-frame clones alone and lacks a portion of them. The repertoire has roughly 290,000 clones, roughly 8% of them found once; the top ten carry more than 0.9%. Sequencing was performed on central memory CD4+ T cells from blood. The origin of the receptors is a woman aged 18-29 years in good health.

The chain employs TRBV5-1 and TRBJ1-1; 8 positions match TRBD1. Germline loops: CDR1 SGHRS, CDR2 YFSETQ. CDR3 length equals 12 residues. Trimming took 7 bases from V and 9 from J; bases not matched to a gene: 8. The CDR3 is CASSTGTGKAFF. DNA of the CDR3: TGCGCCAGCTCGACCGGGACAGGAAAAGCTTTCTTT.

A few counts support this clone. J is TRBJ2-1 and V is TRBV28; D ambiguous. Germline V gene sequence: CDR1 MDHEN, CDR2 SYDVKM. Deletions cut 7 bases from V and 6 bases from J, with 13 bases between. The CDR3 is 13 amino acids. The CDR3 loop reads CASTPLYPNEQFF. CDR3 DNA sequence: TGTGCCAGCACCCCACTTTATCCCAATGAGCAGTTCTTC.

V usage is TRBV2 and J usage is TRBJ2-5; 7 nucleotides align to TRBD1. From germline, CDR1 is SNHLY and CDR2 FYNNEI. V lost 4 bases and J lost 0; bases outside the gene matches: 2. This CDR3 is built from 14 residues. The CDR3 region is CASSAQGYQETQYF. CDR3 sequence (DNA): TGTGCCAGCAGTGCACAGGGGTACCAAGAGACCCAGTACTTC.

This clone was detected only a few times. The genes are TRBV6-5 and TRBJ2-3, with D unclear. CDR1 is MNHEY and CDR2 is SVGAGI in the germline V gene. The CDR3 is 12 amino acids. V lost 8 bases and J 3 bases, leaving 9 bases between the germline ends. The CDR3 is CASLSGTDTQYF. The CDR3 region has the DNA TGTGCCAGCCTCAGTGGGACAGATACGCAGTATTTT.

This clone was detected a few times. This chain connects TRBV27 to TRBJ2-1; 7 positions match TRBD2. Trimming at V came to 5 bases and at J to 5 bases, leaving 6 bases not matched to a gene. CDR1 is MNHEY, CDR2 SMNVEV, per germline (reference sequence). The CDR3 contains 14 residues. CDR3 DNA: TGTGCCAGCAGTAGAAGCGGGGCACACAATGAGCAGTTCTTC. Amino acids: CASSRSGAHNEQFF.

Regarding this clone: The conserved final phenylalanine or tryptophan is absent from the CDR3, which likely points to a read error. No DNA is shown, since the ends of the CDR3 on it are uncertain; the CDR3 is the one TCRdb lists. V gene TRBV4-2 combines with J gene TRBJ1-2; the table assigns TRBD1, which was not confirmed against the DNA. The CDR3 length is 12 residues, termini included. Germline V gene lookup returns CDR1 LGHNA and CDR2 YNFKEQ. The CDR3: CAIRRGYTPRIP.

The sample holds many counts of this clone. CDR3 loop: CASSQGTGTGNSPLHF. The CDR3 nucleotides read TGTGCCAGCAGCCAAGGTACCGGGACAGGGAATTCACCCCTCCACTTT. The J gene is TRBJ1-6, the V gene TRBV14; 9 bases align to TRBD1. CDR1 is SGHDN, CDR2 FVKESK, per germline. The CDR3 length is 16 residues. J gave up 7 bases and V 1 base, and 5 bases lay outside the gene matches.

The J gene is TRBJ2-4, the V gene TRBV5-1; TRBD2 aligns across 12 bases. This CDR3 spans 15 amino acids. The trim removed 4 bases at V and 7 bases at J, leaving 6 bases unmatched. From germline, CDR1 is SGHRS and CDR2 YFSETQ. The CDR3 DNA reads TGCGCCAGCAGCATGACCGGGACTAGCGGGAACATTCAGTACTTC. Protein sequence: CASSMTGTSGNIQYF.